Sequencing of this T cell receptor (beta chain) was carried out in a study of CD8 T cells in ankylosing spondylitis. General study results and limits: Matched ankylosing spondylitis synovial fluid reportedly contained a significantly enriched population of disease-linked clones.

The germline CDR1 and CDR2 sequences are LNHNV and YYDKDF (reference sequence). With V trimmed by 1 base and J by 5 bases, 5 bases remained unmatched. CDR3 size: 16 residues. Preparation of TCR beta libraries was done by quantitative 5'-RACE with molecular barcodes. One entry per CDR3 protein results from TCRdb running MiXCR on the 5' RACE reads. The sample has roughly 230,000 distinct CDR3 sequences; 18% are singletons. There are many counts of this clonotype. Its specificity is not known. The V gene is TRBV15, the J gene TRBJ2-2; 9 nucleotides align to TRBD1. Material for sequencing was blood, either unsorted or a sorted T cell fraction (not recorded which). The sequence came from a male donor with ankylosing spondylitis or in good health (not recorded which). CDR3 in amino acids: CATSRGQGEWTGELFF. The CDR3 bases are TGTGCCACCAGCAGAGGACAGGGGGAGTGGACCGGGGAGCTGTTTTTT. Drawing the rest from reference TRBV15 and TRBJ2-2, the complete variable domain is DAMVIQNPRYQVTQFGKPVTLSCSQTLNHNVMYWYQQKSSQAPKLLFHYYDKDFNNEADTPDNFQSRRPNTSFCFLDIRSPGLGDTAMYLCATSRGQGEWTGELFFGEGSRLTVL.